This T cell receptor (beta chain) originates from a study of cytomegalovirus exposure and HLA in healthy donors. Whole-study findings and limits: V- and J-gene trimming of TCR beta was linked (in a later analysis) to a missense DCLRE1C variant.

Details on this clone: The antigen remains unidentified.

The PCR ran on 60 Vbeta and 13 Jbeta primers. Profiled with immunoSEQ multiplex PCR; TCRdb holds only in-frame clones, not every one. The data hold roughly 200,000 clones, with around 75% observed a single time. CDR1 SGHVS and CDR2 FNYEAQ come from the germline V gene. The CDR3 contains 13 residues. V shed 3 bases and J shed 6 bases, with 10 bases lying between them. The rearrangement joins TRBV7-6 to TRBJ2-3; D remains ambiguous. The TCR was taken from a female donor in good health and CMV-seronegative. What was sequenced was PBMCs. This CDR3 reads CASSFGPMDTQYF. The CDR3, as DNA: TGTGCCAGCAGCTTTGGTCCTATGGATACGCAGTATTTT.